The present T cell receptor (beta chain) was sequenced within a study of blood T cell repertoires in COVID-19. Whole-study context: Some COVID-19 samples were acute and others convalescent; all came from the United States, Italy and Spain. T cells, B-cell-depleted T cells, or PBMCs provided the cDNA or gDNA that served as material.

The authors' processing: Amplification of reference gene primers was used by the study to estimate nucleated cell counts. Data came from immunoSEQ multiplex PCR; TCRdb stores just in-frame clones and leaves some out. V and J calls and clone size are given by that table; D and trimming were obtained from the DNA. The sample consists of some 220,000 clones, approximately 90% of them appearing once. CDR3 length equals 15 residues. CDR1 is LNHDA and CDR2 is SQIVND in the germline V gene (reference sequence). Trimming removed 0 bases at V and 7 bases at J, with 15 bases between. Sample: peripheral blood. The receptor's source is a woman between 18 and 29 years old who had recovered from COVID-19. V and J are TRBV19 and TRBJ1-2; D possibly corresponds to TRBD1 (6 bases). CDR3 protein: CASSIDRVGAAGYTF. DNA for the CDR3: TGTGCCAGTAGTATAGATCGGGTGGGGGCTGCTGGCTACACCTTC.